The 17 T cell receptor beta chains below were found in one sample sequenced in a study of low-dose radiotherapy and immunotherapy resistance in tumors. Time point given: after trial treatment. Treatment described: LDRT plus nivolumab, ipilimumab, low-dose cyclophosphamide and aspirin (RACIN trial). Covering alpha and beta chains, TRAV- and TRBV-specific primers were used for the first-strand cDNA. TCRs were put through roughly 20 PCR cycles of amplification with Phusion. A constant-region primer and the V-primer adapter served as the primer pair. Via MiXCR, TCRdb re-called the reads, giving one row per CDR3 protein. The profile covers 80,000 or so distinct CDR3 sequences, with around a sixth appearing a single time and roughly 1.4% taken by the ten largest. The sample here was PBMCs, taken after low-dose radiotherapy plus immunotherapy. The receptors were sampled from a male donor with prostate cancer.

Many counts were recorded for this clonotype. The V call is TRBV7-3, the J call TRBJ2-7; perhaps TRBD2 as D (6 bases). The CDR3 spans 13 residues. Germline lookup yields CDR1 SGHTA and CDR2 FQGTGA. The V and J ends lost 1 base and 5 bases respectively, with 9 bases between them. CDR3 nucleotides: TGTGCCAGCAGCTTAATAGGGACTGACGAGCAGTACTTC. Amino acids: CASSLIGTDEQYF.

With respect to this clonotype: A much bigger clone sits one base away, suggesting this may be a read error. The genes are TRBV20-1 and TRBJ1-1; no clear D. CDR1 is DFQATT and CDR2 is SNEGSKA in the germline V gene (reference sequence). The CDR3 contains 11 residues. Trimming removed 8 bases from V and 1 base from J, with 8 bases in between. The CDR3 sequence is CSTVGNTEAFF. Here the CDR3 DNA reads TGCAGTACCGTGGGGAACACTGAAGCTTTCTTT.

With regard to this clonotype: This could be a read error, since a much larger clone is one nucleotide away. The chain uses TRBV28 and TRBJ2-6, with D perhaps assigned TRBD1 or TRBD2 (5 bases each). The germline gives CDR1 MDHEN, CDR2 SYDVKM. The CDR3 consists of 14 residues. The CDR3 is CASSSASGANALTF. The CDR3 DNA sequence: TGTGCCAGCAGTTCTGCGTCCGGGGCCAACGCCCTGACTTTC.

This clonotype has just a few counts. The J gene is TRBJ1-1, the V gene TRBV11-2; no reliable D call. The germline CDR1 and CDR2 sequences are SGHAT and FQNNGV. This CDR3 has 14 amino acids. V lost 4 bases to trimming and J lost 6 bases, with 15 bases between them. The CDR3 sequence is CASSSGIYGAEAFF. Written as DNA, the CDR3 is TGTGCCAGCAGCTCCGGGATCTATGGCGCTGAAGCTTTCTTT.

This clonotype was seen ten or more times. The rearrangement joins TRBV5-5 to TRBJ2-7; 8 bases map to TRBD2. The length of the CDR3 is 15 residues. V gave up 3 bases and J gave up 6 bases; unmatched junction bases: 11. Germline V gene data show CDR1 as SGHKS and CDR2 as YYEKEE (reference sequence). CDR3 DNA sequence: TGTGCCAGCAGCTGGACCCCAAGCGGGAGAGGCGAGCAGTACTTC. Residues: CASSWTPSGRGEQYF.

This clonotype came up a few times. The chain employs TRBV12-3 or TRBV12-4 and TRBJ2-1; 7 bases fit TRBD1. The length of the CDR3 is 13 residues. Unmatched junction bases numbered 7, after V lost 6 bases and J lost 8 bases. The CDR3 is CASSLQGSYEQFF. CDR3 DNA: TGTGCCAGCAGCCTACAGGGGTCGTATGAGCAGTTCTTC.

This clonotype occurred once. The limits of the CDR3 on the DNA are not certain, so only TCRdb's listed CDR3 is given. V is TRBV13 and J is TRBJ2-2; TRBD1 is the table's D call and was not checked against the DNA. Germline values: CDR1 PRHDT, CDR2 FYEKMQ (reference sequence). The CDR3 spans 17 residues, counting both ends. CDR3 in amino acids: CASSEARLNTGELFFFF.

Ten or more counts support this clonotype. V is TRBV12-3 or TRBV12-4 and J is TRBJ2-5, with TRBD2 identical over 7 bases. This CDR3 spans 15 amino acids. Trimming at V came to 5 bases and at J to 2 bases, leaving 8 bases not matched to a gene. CDR3 loop: CASSHYGGGQETQYF. CDR3 DNA sequence: TGTGCCAGCAGTCATTATGGGGGGGGGCAAGAGACCCAGTACTTC.

The rearrangement joins TRBV6-1 to TRBJ2-1, with 7 nucleotides matching TRBD2. The CDR3 spans 17 residues. The V gene end was trimmed by 4 bases and the J gene end by 7 bases; junction bases not matched to a gene: 16. Germline V gives CDR1 MNHNS, CDR2 SASEGT. CDR3 in amino acids: CASSAPTSRGRENEQFF. The CDR3 nucleotides are TGTGCCAGCAGTGCCCCGACCTCCCGCGGGAGAGAGAATGAGCAGTTCTTC.

This clonotype was observed many times. This chain uses TRBV19 with TRBJ1-2; D gene unclear. The germline CDR1 and CDR2 sequences are LNHDA and SQIVND (reference sequence). The V and J ends lost 2 bases and 8 bases respectively, with 12 bases between them. This CDR3 is 13 amino acids long. CDR3: CASSISGRRGYTF. In DNA, the CDR3 is TGTGCCAGTAGTATAAGCGGCAGACGGGGCTACACCTTC.

This clonotype was seen repeatedly, ten times or more. This rearrangement joins TRBV18 to TRBJ1-1; D gene uncertain. Per the germline V gene, CDR1 is KGHSH and CDR2 is LQKENI. The ends were cut back, 4 bases at V and 8 bases at J, with 8 bases in the middle. The CDR3 is made up of 11 amino acids. CDR3 sequence (DNA): TGTGCCAGCTCACTTCAGGAGGAAGCTTTCTTT. This translates into CASSLQEEAFF.

This clonotype was counted ten times or more. This chain connects TRBV28 to TRBJ2-5, with a tentative D call TRBD1 (6 bases). Germline CDR1 reads MDHEN; CDR2 reads SYDVKM. This CDR3 has 13 amino acids. V was pared by 6 bases and J by 5 bases, with 13 bases between. DNA of the CDR3: TGTGCCAGCAGCTCGGACAGTTCGGAGACCCAGTACTTC. Its protein is CASSSDSSETQYF.

This clonotype was counted at least ten times. The chain recombines TRBV29-1 with TRBJ1-1; D remains unclear. This CDR3 comprises 12 residues. Trimming removed 1 base from V and 11 bases from J, with 14 bases in between. Germline lookup yields CDR1 SQVTM and CDR2 ANQGSEA. CDR3 coding DNA: TGCAGCGTTGAAGGGCGATTTTCGTGGGCTTTCTTT. As protein: CSVEGRFSWAFF.

In this sample, this clonotype turned up many times. The chain combines TRBV3-1 with TRBJ2-7; 8 nucleotides align to TRBD1. Germline loops: CDR1 LGHDT, CDR2 YNNKEL (reference sequence). The trim removed 4 bases at V and 7 bases at J, leaving 12 bases unmatched. CDR3 length: 15 amino acids. Written as DNA, the CDR3 is TGTGCCAGCAGCCGTTCCGGACAGGGCTTGGGGGAGCAGTACTTC. Its translation is CASSRSGQGLGEQYF.

Ten or more counts support this clonotype. The chain recombines TRBV6-1 with TRBJ2-7, with D perhaps TRBD2 (6 bases). V shed 7 bases and J shed 1 base, with 17 bases lying between them. Germline CDR1 and CDR2: MNHNS and SASEGT. The CDR3 runs to 15 residues. The CDR3 nucleotides read TGTGCCAGCAAAGGCGGGATCATCGAATCCTACGAGCAGTACTTC. Its translation is CASKGGIIESYEQYF.

Turning to this clonotype: A read error is likely here: a far larger clone is one base away. V and J are TRBV3-1 and TRBJ2-7; 12 positions agree with TRBD2. The trim removed 0 bases at V and 7 bases at J, leaving 7 bases unmatched. CDR3 length: 16 amino acids. CDR1 and CDR2 from the germline V gene are LGHDT and YNNKEL (reference sequence). The CDR3 nucleotides are TGTGCCAGCAGCCAAGATGGACTAGCGGGATTGCATGAGCAGTACTTC. Translating it yields CASSQDGLAGLHEQYF.

This clonotype was recorded many times. The J gene is TRBJ2-5, the V gene TRBV18; D gene unclear. The CDR3 is 11 amino acids. CDR1 and CDR2 (germline): KGHSH, LQKENI. V gave up 2 bases and J gave up 10 bases, with 8 bases separating them. In nucleotides, the CDR3 is TGTGCCAGCTCACCAAAGGAAGTCCAGTACTTC. Its protein is CASSPKEVQYF.